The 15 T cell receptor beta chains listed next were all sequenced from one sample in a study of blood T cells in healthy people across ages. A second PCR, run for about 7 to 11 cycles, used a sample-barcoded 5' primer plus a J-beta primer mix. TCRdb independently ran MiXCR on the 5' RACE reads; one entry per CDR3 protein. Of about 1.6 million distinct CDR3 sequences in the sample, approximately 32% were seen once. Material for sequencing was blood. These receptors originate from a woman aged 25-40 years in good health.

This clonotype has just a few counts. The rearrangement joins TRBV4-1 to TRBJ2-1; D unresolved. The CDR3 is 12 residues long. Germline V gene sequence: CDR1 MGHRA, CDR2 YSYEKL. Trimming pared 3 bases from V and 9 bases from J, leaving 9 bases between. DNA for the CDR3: TGCGCCAGCAGCCACCTACTAAGTGAGCAGTTCTTC. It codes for CASSHLLSEQFF.

The CDR3 sequence: CATKRGPGQSHYEQYF. Written as DNA, the CDR3 is TGTGCCACCAAAAGGGGACCGGGACAGTCCCACTACGAGCAGTACTTC. V and J are TRBV6-1 and TRBJ2-7; 7 nucleotides match TRBD1. Germline CDR1 reads MNHNS; CDR2 reads SASEGT. The CDR3 length is 16 residues. Losses at the gene ends were 10 bases for V and 3 bases for J; bases not matched to a gene: 18.

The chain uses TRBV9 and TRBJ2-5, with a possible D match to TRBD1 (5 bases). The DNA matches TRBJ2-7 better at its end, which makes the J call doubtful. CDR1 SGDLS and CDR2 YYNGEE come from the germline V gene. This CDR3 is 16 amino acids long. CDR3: CASSVDSRGYGNEQYF. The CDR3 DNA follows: TGTGCCAGCAGCGTAGATTCTAGGGGATACGGAAACGAGCAGTACTTC.

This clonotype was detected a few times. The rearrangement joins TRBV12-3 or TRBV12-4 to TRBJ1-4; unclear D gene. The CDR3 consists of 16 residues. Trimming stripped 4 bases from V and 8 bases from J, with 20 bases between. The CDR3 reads CASSSQDSPGNEKLFF. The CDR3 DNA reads TGTGCCAGCAGTTCCCAGGACTCCCCAGGCAACGAAAAACTGTTTTTT.

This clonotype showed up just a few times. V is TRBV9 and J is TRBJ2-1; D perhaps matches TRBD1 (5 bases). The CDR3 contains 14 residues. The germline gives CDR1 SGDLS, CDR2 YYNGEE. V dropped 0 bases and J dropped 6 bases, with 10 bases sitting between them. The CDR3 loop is CASSVEGHPNEQFF. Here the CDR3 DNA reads TGTGCCAGCAGCGTAGAAGGACACCCCAATGAGCAGTTCTTC.

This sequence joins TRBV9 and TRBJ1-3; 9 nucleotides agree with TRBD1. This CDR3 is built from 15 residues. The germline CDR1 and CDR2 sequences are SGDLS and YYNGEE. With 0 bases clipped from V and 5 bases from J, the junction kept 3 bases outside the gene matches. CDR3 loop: CASSVEGQGRNTIYF. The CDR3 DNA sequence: TGTGCCAGCAGCGTAGAGGGACAGGGCAGAAACACCATATATTTT.

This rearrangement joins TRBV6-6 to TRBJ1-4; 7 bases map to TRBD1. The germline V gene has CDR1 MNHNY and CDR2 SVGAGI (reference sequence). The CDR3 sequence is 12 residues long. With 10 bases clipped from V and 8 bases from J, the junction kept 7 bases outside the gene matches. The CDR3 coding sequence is TGTGCCACCAGGGGGGGCGCGGAAAAACTGTTTTTT. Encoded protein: CATRGGAEKLFF.

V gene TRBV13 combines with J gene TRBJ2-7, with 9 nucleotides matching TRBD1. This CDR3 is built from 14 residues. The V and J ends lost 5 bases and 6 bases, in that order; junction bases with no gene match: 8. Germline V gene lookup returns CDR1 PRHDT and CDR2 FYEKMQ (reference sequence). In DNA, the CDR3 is TGTGCCAGCAGCCGCCGGGACAGGGACTCCGAGCAGTACTTC. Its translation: CASSRRDRDSEQYF.

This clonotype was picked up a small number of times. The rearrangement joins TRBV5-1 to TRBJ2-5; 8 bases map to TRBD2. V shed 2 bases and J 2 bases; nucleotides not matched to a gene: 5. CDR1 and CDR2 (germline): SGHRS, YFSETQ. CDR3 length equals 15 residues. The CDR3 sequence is CASSFSGGGQETQYF. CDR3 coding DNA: TGCGCCAGCAGCTTTTCCGGGGGGGGTCAAGAGACCCAGTACTTC.

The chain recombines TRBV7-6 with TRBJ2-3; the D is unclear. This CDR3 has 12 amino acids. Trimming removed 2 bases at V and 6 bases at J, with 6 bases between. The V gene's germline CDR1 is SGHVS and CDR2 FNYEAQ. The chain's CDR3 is CASSLLYDTQYF. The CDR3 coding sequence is TGTGCCAGCAGCTTATTATACGATACGCAGTATTTT.

The DNA of the CDR3 is TGTGCCAGCAGTTTATCCACGGGACCTTCCTACAATGAGCAGTTCTTC. Protein sequence: CASSLSTGPSYNEQFF. The chain is built from TRBV27 and TRBJ2-1; D is tentatively TRBD1 or TRBD2 (5 bases each). The length of the CDR3 is 16 residues. The ends were cut back, 0 bases at V and 1 base at J, with 10 bases in the middle. Germline V gives CDR1 MNHEY, CDR2 SMNVEV (reference sequence).

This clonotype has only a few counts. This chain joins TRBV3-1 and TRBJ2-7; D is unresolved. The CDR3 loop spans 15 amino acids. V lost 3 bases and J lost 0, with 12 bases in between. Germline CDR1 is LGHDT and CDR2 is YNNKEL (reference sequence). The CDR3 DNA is TGTGCCAGCAGCCAGATTGGCGGATCCTCCTACGAGCAGTACTTC. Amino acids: CASSQIGGSSYEQYF.

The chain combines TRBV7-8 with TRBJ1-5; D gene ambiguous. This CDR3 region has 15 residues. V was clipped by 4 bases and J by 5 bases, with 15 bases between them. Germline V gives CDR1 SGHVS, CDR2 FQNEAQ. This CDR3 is CASSSSPNSHQPQHF. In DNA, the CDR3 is TGTGCCAGCAGCTCGAGTCCTAATTCCCATCAGCCCCAGCATTTT.

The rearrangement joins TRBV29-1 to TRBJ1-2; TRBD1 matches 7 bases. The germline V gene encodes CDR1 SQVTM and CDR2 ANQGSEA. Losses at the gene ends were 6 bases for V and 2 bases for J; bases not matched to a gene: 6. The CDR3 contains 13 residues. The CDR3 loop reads CSVAGGRNYGYTF. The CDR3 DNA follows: TGCAGCGTAGCAGGGGGGAGGAACTATGGCTACACCTTC.

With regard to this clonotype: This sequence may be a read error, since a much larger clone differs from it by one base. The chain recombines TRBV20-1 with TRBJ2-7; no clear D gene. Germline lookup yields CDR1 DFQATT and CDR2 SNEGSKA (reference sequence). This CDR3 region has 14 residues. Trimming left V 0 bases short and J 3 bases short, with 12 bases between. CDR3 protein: CSARDLQRYYEQYF. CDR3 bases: TGCAGTGCTAGAGATCTGCAGAGATACTACGAGCAGTACTTC.